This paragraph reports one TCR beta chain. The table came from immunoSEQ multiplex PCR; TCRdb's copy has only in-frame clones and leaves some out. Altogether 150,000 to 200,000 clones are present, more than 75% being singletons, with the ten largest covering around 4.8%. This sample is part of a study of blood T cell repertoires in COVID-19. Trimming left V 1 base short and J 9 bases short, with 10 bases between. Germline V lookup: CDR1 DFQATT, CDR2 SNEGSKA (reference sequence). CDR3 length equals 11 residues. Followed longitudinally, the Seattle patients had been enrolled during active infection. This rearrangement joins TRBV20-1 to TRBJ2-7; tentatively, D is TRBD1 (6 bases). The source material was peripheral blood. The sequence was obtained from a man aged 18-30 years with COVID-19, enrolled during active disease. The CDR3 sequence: CSARAPTGQYF. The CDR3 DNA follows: TGCAGTGCTAGAGCACCGACAGGGCAGTACTTC.